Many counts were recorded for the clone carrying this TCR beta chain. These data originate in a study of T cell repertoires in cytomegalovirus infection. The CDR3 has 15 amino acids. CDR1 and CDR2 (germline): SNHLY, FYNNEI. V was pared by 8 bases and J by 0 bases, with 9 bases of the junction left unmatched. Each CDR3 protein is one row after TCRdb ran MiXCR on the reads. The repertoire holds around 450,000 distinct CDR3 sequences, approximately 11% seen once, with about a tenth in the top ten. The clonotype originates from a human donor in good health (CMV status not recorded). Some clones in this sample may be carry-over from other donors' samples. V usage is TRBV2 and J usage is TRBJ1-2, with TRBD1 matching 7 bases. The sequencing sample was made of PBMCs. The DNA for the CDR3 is TGTGCCAGCCAACTGGGGACAGCTCCTAACTATGGCTACACCTTC. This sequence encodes CASQLGTAPNYGYTF.